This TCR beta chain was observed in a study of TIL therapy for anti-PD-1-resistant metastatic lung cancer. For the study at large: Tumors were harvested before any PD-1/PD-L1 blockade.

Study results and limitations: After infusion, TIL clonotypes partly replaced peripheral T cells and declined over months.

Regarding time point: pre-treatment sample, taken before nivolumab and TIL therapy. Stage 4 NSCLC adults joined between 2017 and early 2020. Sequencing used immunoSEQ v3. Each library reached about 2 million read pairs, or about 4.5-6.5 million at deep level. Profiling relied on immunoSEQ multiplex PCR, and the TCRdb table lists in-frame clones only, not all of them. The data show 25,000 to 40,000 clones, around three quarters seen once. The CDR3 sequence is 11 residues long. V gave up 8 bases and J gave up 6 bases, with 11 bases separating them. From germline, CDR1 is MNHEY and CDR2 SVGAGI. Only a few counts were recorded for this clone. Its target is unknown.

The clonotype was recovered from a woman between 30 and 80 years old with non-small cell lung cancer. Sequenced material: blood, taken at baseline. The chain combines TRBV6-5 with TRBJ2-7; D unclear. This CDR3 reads CASRTLGEQYF. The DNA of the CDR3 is TGTGCCAGCCGGACGTTGGGCGAGCAGTACTTC.